Many counts were recorded for the clone carrying this T cell receptor beta chain. The target antigen is unknown. The CDR3 runs 13 residues. Deletions cut 6 bases from V and 2 bases from J, with 11 bases between. Looked up from germline, CDR1 is DFQATT and CDR2 is SNEGSKA (reference sequence). Each CDR3 protein gets one entry after TCRdb re-called the 5' RACE reads with MiXCR. The sample consists of about 800,000 distinct CDR3 sequences, 12% of them appearing once. This sample was taken from a study of CD8 T cells in ankylosing spondylitis. Study-wide results and caveats: It was reported that disease-linked clones were significantly enriched in matched ankylosing spondylitis synovial fluid. Earlier work had already found some motif variants in reactive arthritis synovial fluid and blood. Seemingly distinctive of ankylosing spondylitis blood was a TCR beta motif formed by eight highly homologous variants.

The rearrangement links TRBV20-1 to TRBJ1-3, with TRBD1 as a possible D gene (5 bases). The source is a male donor with ankylosing spondylitis. Sequenced sample: blood, either unsorted or a sorted T cell fraction (not recorded which). This chain's CDR3 is CSARRGTGNTIYF. The CDR3, as DNA: TGCAGTGCCCGTCGGGGGACTGGAAACACCATATATTTT.